Below, 23 T cell receptor beta chains from the same sample are listed, as sequenced in a study of T cell responses to AZD1222 COVID-19 vaccine. Measured with immunoSEQ multiplex PCR; TCRdb has only the in-frame clones, and not every one. Of about 120,000 clones detected, about 90% appear once; the ten largest clones hold 14% to 15%. The source was peripheral blood, collected on day 0 of AZD1222 vaccination. The receptors here all came from an adult in good health.

V and J are TRBV4-3 and TRBJ1-3; D is uncertain. The CDR3 sequence is 14 residues long. With 0 bases removed from V and 7 bases from J, the gap between germline ends came to 10 bases. Germline V gives CDR1 LGHNA, CDR2 YSLEER. CDR3 in amino acids: CASSQETQRNTIYF. Here the CDR3 DNA reads TGCGCCAGCAGCCAAGAGACCCAAAGGAACACCATATATTTT.

The chain links TRBV7-2 to TRBJ2-7, with 7 positions matching TRBD2. Trimming took 0 bases from V and 1 from J; bases not matched to a gene: 0. Germline CDR1 reads SGHTA; CDR2 reads FQGNSA. This CDR3 region has 14 residues. The CDR3: CASSLAGGSYEQYF. Written as DNA, the CDR3 is TGTGCCAGCAGCTTAGCGGGGGGGTCCTACGAGCAGTACTTC. The entire variable domain, with the rest obtained from reference TRBV7-2 and TRBJ2-7, is as follows: GAGVSQSPSNKVTEKGKDVELRCDPISGHTALYWYRQSLGQGLEFLIYFQGNSAPDKSGLPSDRFSAERTGGSVSTLTIQRTQQEDSAVYLCASSLAGGSYEQYFGPGTRLTVT.

The chain recombines TRBV11-2 with TRBJ1-2, with TRBD1 matching over 7 bases. V was clipped by 2 bases and J by 7 bases; unmatched bases: 4. CDR1 and CDR2 (germline): SGHAT, FQNNGV. The CDR3 has 13 residues. The DNA for the CDR3 is TGTGCCAGCAGCTTAAGGGGGCTTGGTGGCTACACCTTC. Amino acids: CASSLRGLGGYTF.

This clone has just one count. The chain combines TRBV7-9 with TRBJ2-1; D perhaps matches TRBD1 (5 bases). Trimming removed 3 bases at V and 0 bases at J, with 6 bases between. The CDR3 length is 14 residues. Germline CDR1 SEHNR, CDR2 FQNEAQ (reference sequence). The CDR3 loop is CASSFQGSYNEQFF. The CDR3 DNA reads TGTGCCAGCAGCTTCCAGGGCTCCTACAATGAGCAGTTCTTC.

This rearrangement joins TRBV9 to TRBJ2-3, with 12 bases lining up with TRBD2. Germline loops: CDR1 SGDLS, CDR2 YYNGEE. With 2 bases clipped from V and 4 bases from J, the junction kept 5 bases outside the gene matches. The CDR3 runs to 16 residues. Here the CDR3 reads CASSVTASGGADTQYF. CDR3 DNA sequence: TGTGCCAGCAGCGTGACCGCTAGCGGGGGGGCAGATACGCAGTATTTT.

CDR3 amino acids: CSVADSSGTGSTEAFF. In DNA form, the CDR3 reads TGCAGCGTGGCAGACTCGTCCGGGACAGGGAGCACTGAAGCTTTCTTT. This rearrangement joins TRBV29-1 to TRBJ1-1; 9 nucleotides match TRBD1. J gave up 4 bases and V 6 bases, and 15 bases lay outside the gene matches. The CDR3 contains 16 residues. Per germline, CDR1 SQVTM and CDR2 ANQGSEA.

CDR3: CASSETYLAARPYEQYF. CDR3 nucleotides: TGTGCCAGCAGTGAAACCTACCTAGCGGCTAGGCCCTACGAGCAGTACTTC. V usage is TRBV6-1 and J usage is TRBJ2-7; 7 positions match TRBD2. The germline V gene has CDR1 MNHNS and CDR2 SASEGT. CDR3 length: 17 residues. The V segment lost 2 bases and the J segment 2 bases; nucleotides outside the gene matches: 12.

This chain joins TRBV12-3 or TRBV12-4 and TRBJ2-5; the D is unclear. The CDR3 covers 12 residues. V was clipped by 3 bases and J by 5 bases, with 7 bases between them. The CDR3, as DNA: TGTGCCAGCAGTTTTCCCACCGAGACCCAGTACTTC. Encoded protein: CASSFPTETQYF.

The rearrangement uses TRBV10-3 and TRBJ2-1; possible D gene TRBD2, 5 bases. V was pared by 3 bases and J by 4 bases, with 7 bases between. This CDR3 is built from 13 residues. Germline V CDR1 and CDR2: ENHRY, SYGVKD. The CDR3 coding sequence is TGTGCCATCAGTGACCGACTATACAATGAGCAGTTCTTC. This sequence encodes CAISDRLYNEQFF.

The rearrangement links TRBV10-1 to TRBJ1-3; D ambiguous. The CDR3 consists of 13 residues. Germline V gene data show CDR1 as WNHNN and CDR2 as SYGVQD (reference sequence). V gave up 5 bases and J gave up 2 bases, with 7 bases separating them. In nucleotides, the CDR3 is TGCGCCAGCAGTCCCGGCACTGGAAACACCATATATTTT. Amino acids: CASSPGTGNTIYF.

The chain uses TRBV5-1 and TRBJ2-1; 16 bases fit TRBD2. The V gene's germline CDR1 is SGHRS and CDR2 YFSETQ. The CDR3 length is 18 residues. V shed 4 bases, J shed 3 bases, and the junction held 7 bases outside the gene matches. The CDR3: CASSPGLAGGQYYNEQFF. The CDR3 coding sequence is TGCGCCAGCAGCCCGGGACTAGCGGGAGGGCAGTACTACAATGAGCAGTTCTTC.

The chain employs TRBV27 and TRBJ2-7; 7 bases are a match to TRBD1. The junction had 12 bases not matched to a gene; V was cut back by 6 bases and J by 7 bases. This CDR3 has 14 amino acids. CDR1 and CDR2 from the germline V gene are MNHEY and SMNVEV (reference sequence). The CDR3 loop reads CASRQQGRAWEQYF. For the CDR3, the DNA is TGTGCCAGCAGGCAACAGGGGCGGGCATGGGAGCAGTACTTC.

This clone has only a few counts. The CDR3 does not end in the conserved phenylalanine or tryptophan, so this is likely a read error. No DNA is shown, since the ends of the CDR3 on it are uncertain; the CDR3 is the one TCRdb lists. The rearrangement joins TRBV25-1 to TRBJ2-7; TRBD1, as called in the table, went unchecked against the DNA. The CDR3 spans 10 residues, counting both ends. Germline CDR1 reads MGHDK; CDR2 reads SYGVNS. CDR3 loop: CASSDSTFIL.

The chain employs TRBV9 and TRBJ2-7; 8 bases match TRBD2. Germline CDR1 is SGDLS and CDR2 is YYNGEE. V was pared by 3 bases and J by 5 bases, with 7 bases of the junction left unmatched. The CDR3 is 14 residues long. CDR3: CASSGSGRGDEQYF. CDR3 in DNA: TGTGCCAGCAGCGGAAGCGGGAGAGGGGACGAGCAGTACTTC.

The chain links TRBV3-1 (or the pseudogene TRBV3-2) to TRBJ2-2; D ambiguous. The V and J ends lost 0 bases and 6 bases respectively, with 14 bases between them. This CDR3 is built from 16 residues. The germline gives CDR1 LGHDT, CDR2 YNNKEL (reference sequence). The CDR3 DNA is TGTGCCAGCAGCCAAGACTCACCGTACAGTCCCGGGGAGCTGTTTTTT. Its protein is CASSQDSPYSPGELFF.

The chain is built from TRBV7-2 and TRBJ2-6; D is perhaps TRBD1 (6 bases). Germline-derived CDR1 and CDR2 are SGHTA and FQGNSA. The CDR3 sequence is 16 residues long. Trimming removed 5 bases at V and 2 bases at J, with 13 bases between. CDR3 DNA sequence: TGTGCCAGCAGCCCTAATCCAGGGGCTGGGGCCAACGTCCTGACTTTC. Translating gives CASSPNPGAGANVLTF.

The genes are TRBV13 and TRBJ1-2; perhaps TRBD1 as D (6 bases). The CDR3 totals 12 residues. Trimming removed 7 bases from V and 8 bases from J, with 14 bases in between. Per the germline V gene, CDR1 is PRHDT and CDR2 is FYEKMQ (reference sequence). For the CDR3, the DNA is TGTGCCAGCACCACAACAGGGAACGGCTACACCTTC. Its translation is CASTTTGNGYTF.

The rearrangement joins TRBV7-2 to TRBJ1-5, with a tentative D call TRBD1 (5 bases). The CDR3 consists of 15 residues. Germline CDR1 is SGHTA and CDR2 is FQGNSA. The V and J ends lost 5 bases and 1 base respectively, with 12 bases between them. In DNA form, the CDR3 reads TGTGCCAGCAGCGGTGAGGGACCCAGCAATCAGCCCCAGCATTTT. This translates into CASSGEGPSNQPQHF.

The chain recombines TRBV27 with TRBJ1-2; D is perhaps TRBD1 (5 bases). The CDR3 contains 15 residues. CDR1 and CDR2 from the germline V gene are MNHEY and SMNVEV (reference sequence). V was shortened by 6 bases and J by 2 bases, with 16 bases between the two germline ends. This CDR3 reads CASSPVWGGNYGYTF. CDR3 DNA sequence: TGTGCCAGCAGCCCCGTTTGGGGGGGGAACTATGGCTACACCTTC.

The chain employs TRBV7-9 and TRBJ1-4; weak D call: TRBD1 (5 bases). V shed 2 bases and J shed 2 bases, with 12 bases lying between them. Germline loops: CDR1 SEHNR, CDR2 FQNEAQ (reference sequence). This CDR3 has 16 amino acids. CDR3 coding DNA: TGTGCCAGCAGCTTATCTAGGGGCTTGACTAATGAAAAACTGTTTTTT. It translates to CASSLSRGLTNEKLFF.

The chain links TRBV9 to TRBJ1-2, with D unclear. This CDR3 has 12 residues. The germline V gene has CDR1 SGDLS and CDR2 YYNGEE. The ends were cut back, 0 bases at V and 8 bases at J, with 8 bases in the middle. CDR3 nucleotide sequence: TGTGCCAGCAGCGTAGGTACTTACGGCTACACCTTC. The encoded protein is CASSVGTYGYTF.

By sample share, this clone is medium-sized. CDR3: CASSTRTERPEQYF. CDR3 in DNA: TGTGCCAGCAGCACCCGGACGGAGCGCCCCGAGCAGTACTTC. This chain connects TRBV5-6 to TRBJ2-7; no reliable D call. Germline loops: CDR1 SGHDT, CDR2 YYEEEE. V was cut by 4 bases and J by 6 bases, with 17 bases left in between. CDR3 length: 14 amino acids.

V gene TRBV28 combines with J gene TRBJ1-1; TRBD1 is a possible D gene (5 bases). V lost 8 bases and J 1 base, leaving 8 bases between the germline ends. The CDR3 is 12 amino acids. Germline V gene sequence: CDR1 MDHEN, CDR2 SYDVKM. This CDR3 reads CASGTGNTEAFF. For the CDR3, the DNA is TGTGCCAGCGGAACAGGGAACACTGAAGCTTTCTTT.